This T cell receptor beta chain was sequenced during a study of blood T cell repertoires in COVID-19. Across the study: Acute and convalescent COVID-19 specimens originated in the United States, Italy and Spain.

V lost 5 bases and J lost 9, with 17 bases in between. This CDR3 has 13 amino acids. Method: immunoSEQ multiplex PCR; TCRdb's copy keeps in-frame clones and lacks some. Seen here are about 430,000 clones, approximately 91% observed once, and the top ten hold approximately 1.3%. This TCR came from a woman aged 18-30 years who had been exposed to COVID-19. Sequencing used PBMCs or T cells enriched from blood (not recorded which). V and J are TRBV12-3 or TRBV12-4 and TRBJ2-7, with D possibly being TRBD1 (5 bases). CDR3 protein: CASSPRASDGQYF. For the CDR3, the DNA is TGTGCCAGCAGTCCCAGGGCGTCCGACGGGCAGTACTTC.